This is a list of T cell receptor beta chains from one sample in a study of CD8 T cells in Susac syndrome. MiXCR, run by TCRdb on the immunoSEQ multiplex PCR reads, gives a single entry per CDR3 protein. The sample lists roughly 100,000 distinct CDR3 sequences; less than 95% were seen once. Sequenced material: CD8+ T cells from PBMCs. These receptors were collected from a human donor with Susac syndrome. Both conserved end residues are part of each CDR3. The D gene is left open where the match is weak. Only some rows state a clone size, as once, few, many or a class for expanded clones.

V	size	J	D	DNA	CDR3
TRBV20-1	-	TRBJ2-1	TRBD2	TGCAGTGCTAGAGATCGAGCGGGGGGGTGGGATGAGCAGTTCTTC	CSARDRAGGWDEQFF
TRBV6-2/TRBV6-3	few	TRBJ2-5	-	TGTGCCAGCAGTTACAGGGAGGAGACCCAGTACTTC	CASSYREETQYF
TRBV25-1	once	TRBJ1-1	TRBD1	TGTGCCAGCAGTGCAGGGGGCTGGACTGAAGCTTTCTTT	CASSAGGWTEAFF
TRBV3-1	-	TRBJ1-2	TRBD1	TGTGCCAGCCGGGAGACAGGGGGCCCTGGCTACACCTTC	CASRETGGPGYTF
TRBV19	-	TRBJ1-5	-	TGTGCCAGTACCCTCGTGGGGGGCGCTCAGCCCCAGCATTTT	CASTLVGGAQPQHF
TRBV2	-	TRBJ1-6	-	TGTGCCAGCAGTGTGGCGGATATGGAGTCACCCCTCCACTTT	CASSVADMESPLHF
TRBV6-1	-	TRBJ1-1	-	TGTGCCAGCAGCCCCCATACGGCAGCAACACGGGCAGGGGCTTTCTTT	CASSPHTAATRAGAFF
TRBV5-1	-	TRBJ1-5	-	TGCGCCAGCAGGCGAGCCGCTTATAGGAGCAATCAGCCCCAGCATTTT	CASRRAAYRSNQPQHF
TRBV15	-	TRBJ2-5	TRBD2	TGTGCCACCAGGACCGGGACTAGCGGGGTCCAAGAGACCCAGTACTTC	CATRTGTSGVQETQYF
TRBV15	-	TRBJ2-1	-	TGTGCCACCAGCTCGAGGGAGCTGAGATTTGCCAATGAGCAGTTCTTC	CATSSRELRFANEQFF
TRBV5-4	-	TRBJ2-3	TRBD2	TGTGCCAGCAGCCAATGGGGGGGGAAAGATACGCAGTATTTT	CASSQWGGKDTQYF
TRBV9	-	TRBJ2-1	-	TGTGCCAGCAGCTACGGCTACTACAATGAGCAGTTCTTC	CASSYGYYNEQFF
TRBV7-9	-	TRBJ1-1	-	TGTGCCAGCAGCTTAGGCACCCCGATCGGCACTGAAGCTTTCTTT	CASSLGTPIGTEAFF
TRBV20-1	-	TRBJ2-7	-	TGCAGTGCTAGGAGGAGGGACAGTTACGAGCAGTACTTC	CSARRRDSYEQYF
TRBV15	-	TRBJ2-7	-	TGTGCCACCAGCAGAGGGGCCGGGACCTACGAGCAGTACTTC	CATSRGAGTYEQYF
TRBV20-1	-	TRBJ1-1	-	TGCAGTGCTCCCCGGGGCTGGGACACTGAAGCTTTCTTT	CSAPRGWDTEAFF
TRBV5-6	-	TRBJ1-1	TRBD1	TGTGCCAGCTCGGACAGGGAGGGAACTGAAGCTTTCTTT	CASSDREGTEAFF
TRBV7-6	-	TRBJ1-2	TRBD1	TGTGCCAGCAGCTCTGGGACAGGGGAAGGCTACACCTTC	CASSSGTGEGYTF
TRBV7-9	-	TRBJ2-2	TRBD2	TGTGCCAGCAGCCCCTCCGGGACTAGCGGGGTCACCGGGGAGCTGTTTTTT	CASSPSGTSGVTGELFF
TRBV6-4	-	TRBJ2-1	TRBD2	TGTGCCAGCAGTGAAAATAGCGGGGGGTACAATGAGCAGTTCTTC	CASSENSGGYNEQFF
TRBV3-1	-	TRBJ1-6	TRBD1	TGTGCCAGCAGCCAAGATTTCAGGGGGACAAATTCACCCCTCCACTTT	CASSQDFRGTNSPLHF
TRBV10-3	-	TRBJ1-6	-	TGTGCCATCAGTAACCCATCGACAGGCGGATTTAATTCACCCCTCCACTTT	CAISNPSTGGFNSPLHF
TRBV2	-	TRBJ2-2	-	TGTGCCAGCAGTGATAGGGGAACCGGGGAGCTGTTTTTT	CASSDRGTGELFF
TRBV13	-	TRBJ2-7	-	TGTGCCAGCAGCTTTTATGCGAGCTCCTACGAGCAGTACTTC	CASSFYASSYEQYF
TRBV29-1	-	TRBJ2-2	-	TGCAGCGTTGAAACAGGGCAGGGGAACACCGGGGAGCTGTTTTTT	CSVETGQGNTGELFF
TRBV15	-	TRBJ2-3	-	TGTGCCACCAGCGGGGGCGGGACAGTCGCAGATACGCAGTATTTT	CATSGGGTVADTQYF
TRBV12-3/TRBV12-4	-	TRBJ1-5	-	TGTGCCAGCAGTTTCGAAGGGGTTCAGCCCCAGCATTTT	CASSFEGVQPQHF
TRBV7-9	-	TRBJ2-5	-	TGTGCCAGCAGCTCACCCCGAGAGACCCAGTACTTC	CASSSPRETQYF
TRBV6-2/TRBV6-3	-	TRBJ2-1	TRBD2	TGTGCCAGCAGTTACTCCCGGGTAGCGGGGCACTACAATGAGCAGTTCTTC	CASSYSRVAGHYNEQFF
TRBV7-9	-	TRBJ1-1	-	TGTGCCCTATGGGCCTCGAACACTGAAGCTTTCTTT	CALWASNTEAFF
TRBV20-1	-	TRBJ2-1	-	TGCAGTGCGCGAAGCTGGACCCACAGCTCCTACAATGAGCAGTTCTTC	CSARSWTHSSYNEQFF
TRBV12-3/TRBV12-4	-	TRBJ2-5	-	TGTGCCAGCAGGGCTAGCGAGGGGGAGACCCAGTACTTC	CASRASEGETQYF
TRBV23-1	-	TRBJ2-3	-	TGCGCCAGCAGTCAACCCCGGGACACTACCTGGCGGGATACGCAGTATTTT	CASSQPRDTTWRDTQYF
TRBV9	-	TRBJ1-3	TRBD1	TGTGCCAGCAGCGTAGCGGCTCAGGACAGGGAGAGAAACACCATATATTTT	CASSVAAQDRERNTIYF
TRBV9	once	TRBJ1-4	-	TGTGCCAGCAGCGTTGGGGGGGCGCGGGAAAAACTGTTTTTT	CASSVGGAREKLFF
TRBV5-1	-	TRBJ2-3	-	TGCGCCAGCAGCCGTGGACTGTTGGGTTACAGCACAGATACGCAGTATTTT	CASSRGLLGYSTDTQYF
TRBV20-1	once	TRBJ2-4	-	TGCAGTGCTAGGGGGTTTGGGGCGGAGGGAACACTGGACAAAAACATTCAGTACTTC	CSARGFGAEGTLDKNIQYF
TRBV9	-	TRBJ1-5	TRBD1	TGTGCCAGCAGCGTAGGGGACAGACTCCAGCCCCAGCATTTT	CASSVGDRLQPQHF
TRBV27	-	TRBJ2-7	TRBD1	TGTGCCACCCGACAGGGGATCTCCTACGAGCAGTACTTC	CATRQGISYEQYF
TRBV15	-	TRBJ2-2	TRBD1	TGTGCCACCAGCAGGGGACAGGGCGGCACCGGGGAGCTGTTTTTT	CATSRGQGGTGELFF
TRBV20-1	-	TRBJ2-7	-	TGCAGTGCTAGAGGCCCCGCAGGGGAGCACGAGCAGTACTTC	CSARGPAGEHEQYF
TRBV29-1	once	TRBJ2-3	-	TGCAGCGGGGATACGCAGTATTTT	CSGDTQYF
TRBV20-1	-	TRBJ2-7	-	TGCAGTGCTAGAGATCGGCAGGATCGTTTCTACGAGCAGTACTTC	CSARDRQDRFYEQYF
TRBV12-3/TRBV12-4	-	TRBJ2-1	-	TGTGCCAGCAGTTTAGGAAAGTCCAATGAGCAGTTCTTC	CASSLGKSNEQFF
TRBV3-1	-	TRBJ2-3	-	TGTGCCAGCAGCCAATCTTGGGGGTCCACAGATACGCAGTATTTT	CASSQSWGSTDTQYF